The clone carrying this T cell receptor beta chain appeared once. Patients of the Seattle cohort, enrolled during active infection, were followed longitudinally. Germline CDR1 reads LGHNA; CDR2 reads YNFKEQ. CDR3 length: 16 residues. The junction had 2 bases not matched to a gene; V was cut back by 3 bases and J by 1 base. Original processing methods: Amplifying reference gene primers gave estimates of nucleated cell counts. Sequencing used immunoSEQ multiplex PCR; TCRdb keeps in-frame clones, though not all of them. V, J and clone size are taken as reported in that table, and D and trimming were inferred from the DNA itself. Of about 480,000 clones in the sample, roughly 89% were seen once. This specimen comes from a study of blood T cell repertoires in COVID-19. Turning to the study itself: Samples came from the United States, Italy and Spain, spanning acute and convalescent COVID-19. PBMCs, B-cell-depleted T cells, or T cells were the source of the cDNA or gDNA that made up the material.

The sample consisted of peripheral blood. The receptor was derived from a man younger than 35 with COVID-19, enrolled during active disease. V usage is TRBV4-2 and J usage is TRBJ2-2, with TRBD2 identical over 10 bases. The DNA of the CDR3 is TGTGCCAGCAGCCAGTCTAGCGGGAGGAACACCGGGGAGCTGTTTTTT. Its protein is CASSQSSGRNTGELFF.